This TCR beta chain was recorded in a study of neoadjuvant anti-PD-1 for oral cavity cancer. Points on this clone: Its antigen is unknown.

The CDR3 spans 10 residues. In germline, CDR1 is DFQATT, CDR2 SNEGSKA (reference sequence). V was pared by 6 bases and J by 7 bases, with 10 bases between. The assay was immunoSEQ multiplex PCR, and TCRdb's table has in-frame clones only and misses some. The sample has roughly 15,000 clones; about 64% are singletons. Regarding the study as a whole: Post-nivolumab, blood T cell clonality was significantly elevated in non-responders. With a few patients per group, TCR findings need larger cohorts. Higher pretreatment blood Treg/Th17 ratios correlated with higher pretreatment blood and lower post-treatment tumor TCRbeta clonality.

The rearrangement links TRBV20-1 to TRBJ2-7; possible D gene TRBD2, 5 bases. This sequence was found in a person aged 40 to 85 with oral cavity squamous cell carcinoma. The source was PBMCs, collected before nivolumab (anti-PD-1) treatment. This CDR3 reads CSAGREEQYF. The DNA of the CDR3 is TGCAGTGCGGGTCGGGAAGAGCAGTACTTC.